A selection of T cell receptor beta chains follows, all from one sample in a study of blood T cell repertoires in COVID-19. Profiling relied on immunoSEQ multiplex PCR, and the TCRdb table lists in-frame clones only, not all of them. The data show about 160,000 clones, around 92% seen once. Sequencing was performed on peripheral blood. These receptors were collected from a man under 40 with COVID-19, enrolled during active disease. Both conserved end residues are part of each CDR3. A D gene is named only where the DNA matches it firmly. Size is omitted from some rows. Given values are once, few, many or a class for expanded clones.

d_call	clone_size	j_call	v_call	cdr3_aa	cdr3_nt
TRBD2	.	TRBJ2-1	TRBV9	CASSVGTSGVHEQFF	TGTGCCAGCAGCGTAGGGACTAGCGGGGTCCATGAGCAGTTCTTC
.	.	TRBJ1-2	TRBV7-2	CASSFSGPAGYGYTF	TGTGCCAGCAGCTTTTCGGGTCCTGCGGGGTATGGCTACACCTTC
TRBD1	.	TRBJ1-2	TRBV3-1/TRBV3-2	CASSPRLGQGGSNGYTF	TGTGCCAGCAGCCCTCGACTAGGACAGGGGGGTAGCAATGGCTACACCTTC
.	.	TRBJ1-1	TRBV7-2	CASSLDRRRAFF	TGTGCCAGCAGCTTAGACCGGAGGAGAGCTTTCTTT
.	.	TRBJ2-7	TRBV18	CASSPPQGYEQYF	TGTGCCAGCTCACCACCACAGGGCTACGAGCAGTACTTC
TRBD2	.	TRBJ2-1	TRBV27	CASSSLAGGPNEQFF	TGTGCCAGCAGTTCTCTAGCGGGAGGGCCCAATGAGCAGTTCTTC
TRBD1	.	TRBJ1-6	TRBV10-3	CARRQGASSPLHF	TGTGCCAGAAGACAGGGGGCTTCCTCACCCCTCCACTTT
.	.	TRBJ2-7	TRBV27	CASSLSIQGVYEQYF	TGTGCCAGCAGTCTTTCAATACAGGGAGTCTACGAGCAGTACTTC
TRBD2	.	TRBJ2-1	TRBV5-6	CASSILAGGATYNEQFF	TGTGCCAGCAGCATACTTGCCGGGGGGGCGACCTACAATGAGCAGTTCTTC
.	.	TRBJ1-5	TRBV7-2	CASSLVYGGAGGNQPQHF	TGTGCCAGCAGCTTAGTCTACGGGGGGGCCGGAGGCAATCAGCCCCAGCATTTT
TRBD1	.	TRBJ1-1	TRBV12-3/TRBV12-4	CASSAQTGVEAFF	TGTGCCAGCAGTGCCCAGACAGGGGTTGAAGCTTTCTTT
.	.	TRBJ1-3	TRBV5-4	CASKGAGNTIYF	TGTGCCAGCAAAGGGGCTGGAAACACCATATATTTT
.	.	TRBJ1-6	TRBV3-1/TRBV3-2	CASSYTALGSPLHF	TGTGCCAGCAGTTATACAGCCCTTGGCTCACCCCTCCACTTT
.	.	TRBJ1-1	TRBV18	CASSGGLGLNTEAFF	TGTGCCAGCTCGGGCGGCCTGGGGCTGAACACTGAAGCTTTCTTT
.	few	TRBJ1-1	TRBV2	CASSKFREPTEAFF	TGTGCCAGCAGTAAGTTCAGGGAACCCACTGAAGCTTTCTTT
.	.	TRBJ1-5	TRBV5-1	CASSLVPRQNSNQPQHF	TGCGCCAGCAGCTTGGTACCAAGACAGAATAGCAATCAGCCCCAGCATTTT
.	.	TRBJ1-2	TRBV27	CASSLSIGGDYGYTF	TGTGCCAGCAGTTTATCGATCGGGGGAGACTATGGCTACACCTTC
TRBD2	once	TRBJ2-7	TRBV24-1	CATSDRTSGSTNEQYF	TGTGCCACCAGTGATCGGACTAGCGGGAGCACCAACGAGCAGTACTTC
.	.	TRBJ1-1	TRBV30	CAWSTNTEAFF	TGTGCCTGGAGTACTAACACTGAAGCTTTCTTT
.	.	TRBJ1-2	TRBV21-1	CASSRRTAMGYGYTF	TGTGCCAGCAGCAGAAGGACAGCCATGGGGTATGGCTACACCTTC